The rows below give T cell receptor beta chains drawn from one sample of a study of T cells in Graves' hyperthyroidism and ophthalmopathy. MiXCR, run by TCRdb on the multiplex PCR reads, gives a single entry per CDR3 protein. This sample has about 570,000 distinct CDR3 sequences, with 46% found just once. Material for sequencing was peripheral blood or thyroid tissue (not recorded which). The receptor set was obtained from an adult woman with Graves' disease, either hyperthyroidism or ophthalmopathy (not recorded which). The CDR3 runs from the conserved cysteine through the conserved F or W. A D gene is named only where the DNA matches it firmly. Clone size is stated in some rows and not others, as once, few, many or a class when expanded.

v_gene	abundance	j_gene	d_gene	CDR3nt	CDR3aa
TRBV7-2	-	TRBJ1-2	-	TGTGCCAGCAGCTTAGAATCTTCGGGCAGACTCTATGGCTACACCTTC	CASSLESSGRLYGYTF
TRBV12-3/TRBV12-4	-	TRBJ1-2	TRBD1	TGTGCCAGCAGTTGGGGGACAGGGGCTAACTATGGCTACACCTTC	CASSWGTGANYGYTF
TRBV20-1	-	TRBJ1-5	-	TGCAGTGCTAGAGAGGTTGCCCGGCAGCCCCAGCATTTT	CSAREVARQPQHF
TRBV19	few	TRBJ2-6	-	TGTGCCAGTAGTCAACAGGGACGGGCTTTC	CASSQQGRAF
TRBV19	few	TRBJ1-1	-	TGTGCCAGTAGTAAATTCGAGGGGACGAACACTGAAGCTTTCTTT	CASSKFEGTNTEAFF
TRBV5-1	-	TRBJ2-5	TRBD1	TGCGCCAGCAGCGGGACCGGGACAGGGGAAGAGACCCAGTACTTC	CASSGTGTGEETQYF
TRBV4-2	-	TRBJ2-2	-	TGTGCCAGCAGCCAAGAACATAGCGGAAACACCGGGGAGCTGTTTTTT	CASSQEHSGNTGELFF
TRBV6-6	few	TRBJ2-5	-	TGTGCCAGCAGTTTGAGTCGGACGGAAGCTTTCCAAGAGACCCAGTACTTC	CASSLSRTEAFQETQYF
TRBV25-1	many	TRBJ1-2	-	TGTGCCAGCAGTGAAGGAGGCCGTCCTGGCTACACCTTC	CASSEGGRPGYTF
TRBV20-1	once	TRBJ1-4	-	TGCAGTGCTATTAGTGGGGGGAATGAAAAACTGTTTTTT	CSAISGGNEKLFF
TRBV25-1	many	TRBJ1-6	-	TGTGCCAGCAGTGAACTTGACAGCGGATATTCACCCCTCCACTTT	CASSELDSGYSPLHF
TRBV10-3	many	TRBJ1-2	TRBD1	TGTGCCATCAGTGCGGTGGACAGGGGGCAAAACTATGGCTACACCTTC	CAISAVDRGQNYGYTF
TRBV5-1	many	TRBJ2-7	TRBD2	TGCGCCAGCAGCTTGAAAGGCTCGATTAGCGGGAGGGCTTTGGACGAGCAGTACTTC	CASSLKGSISGRALDEQYF
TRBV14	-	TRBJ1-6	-	TGTGCCAGCAGCCCCCTGGGGGGGGGTTCACCCCTCCACTTT	CASSPLGGGSPLHF
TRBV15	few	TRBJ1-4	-	TGTGCCACCAGCAGACGCCATGGACGGAATGAAAAACTGTTTTTT	CATSRRHGRNEKLFF
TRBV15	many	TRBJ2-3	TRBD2	TGTGCCACCAGCAGATCCTATAGCGGGAGTGGTGATACGCAGTATTTT	CATSRSYSGSGDTQYF
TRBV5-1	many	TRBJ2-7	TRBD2	TGCGCCAGCAGCTTACTAGCGGGAGACGGCGAGCAGTACTTC	CASSLLAGDGEQYF
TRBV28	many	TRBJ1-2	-	TGTGCCAGCAGTTCCAGGGTTTTTCGCTACACCTTC	CASSSRVFRYTF
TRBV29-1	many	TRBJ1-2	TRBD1	TGCAGCGTTATATTTGACAGGGGTTATGGCTACACCTTC	CSVIFDRGYGYTF
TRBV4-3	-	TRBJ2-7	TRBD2	TGCGCCAGCAGCCAGGGCTTAACCGGGACTAGCTCCCGCGAGCAGTACTTC	CASSQGLTGTSSREQYF
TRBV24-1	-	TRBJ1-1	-	TGTGCCACGGGAACCGACCGAGCTGAAGCTTTCTTT	CATGTDRAEAFF
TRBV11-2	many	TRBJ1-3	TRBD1	TGTGCCAGCAGCCAGGACAGGATCGCTGGAAACACCATATATTTT	CASSQDRIAGNTIYF
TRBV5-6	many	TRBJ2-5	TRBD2	TGTGCCAGCAGCGATAGAGGGAGGGCTCGGAAGACCCAGTACTTC	CASSDRGRARKTQYF
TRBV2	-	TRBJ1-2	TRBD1	TGTGCCAGCAGCGGATCAGGGGGCGGAGAGACCCAGTACTATGGCTACACCTTC	CASSGSGGGETQYYGYTF
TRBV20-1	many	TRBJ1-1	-	TGCAGTGCTAGTCTGTACACTGAAGCTTTCTTT	CSASLYTEAFF
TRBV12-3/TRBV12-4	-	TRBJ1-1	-	TGTGCCAGCAGTTCATCGGACAGATCTGAAGCTTTCTTT	CASSSSDRSEAFF